This is a list of T cell receptor beta chains from one sample in a study of siplizumab effects on memory and regulatory T cells. Profiled with immunoSEQ multiplex PCR; TCRdb holds only in-frame clones, not every one. The data contain tens of thousands of clones, about 94% of them singletons. The sequenced material came from non-Treg CD4+ T cells sorted from blood. Receptors originate from a human donor in good health. Both conserved end residues are part of each CDR3. A D gene is named only where the DNA matches it firmly. The size of a clone is reported for some rows only, either as once, few or many, or as a class for expanded clones.

>TRBD2|TRBJ2-3|-|TRBV5-1
CASSPTSGGSTDTQYF
TGCGCCAGCAGCCCGACTAGCGGGGGGAGCACAGATACGCAGTATTTT
>-|TRBJ1-6|-|TRBV7-8
CASSLEGRVRSNSPLHF
TGTGCCAGCAGCTTAGAGGGGCGGGTCAGAAGTAATTCACCCCTCCACTTT
>-|TRBJ2-5|-|TRBV27
CASSPGRRGETQYF
TGTGCCAGCAGTCCAGGACGGAGAGGCGAAACCCAGTACTTC
>-|TRBJ2-1|-|TRBV6-1
CASSEVGGGPWGEQFF
TGTGCCAGCAGTGAAGTAGGGGGAGGGCCTTGGGGTGAGCAGTTCTTC
>TRBD1|TRBJ2-5|-|TRBV4-1
CASSQPRDRGHKTQYF
TGCGCCAGCAGCCAACCTCGGGACAGGGGGCATAAGACCCAGTACTTC
>-|TRBJ1-2|-|TRBV18
CASSPNMDSSSSYGYTF
TGTGCCAGCTCACCGAACATGGACAGTTCCTCCTCCTATGGCTACACCTTC
>-|TRBJ1-2|-|TRBV5-1
CASSHRLAWESNYGYTF
TGCGCCAGCAGCCACCGTCTGGCCTGGGAGTCTAACTATGGCTACACCTTC
>-|TRBJ2-1|once|TRBV11-2
CASSLEGLRDEQFF
TGTGCCAGCAGCTTAGAGGGCCTTCGCGATGAGCAGTTCTTC
>-|TRBJ1-1|-|TRBV4-3
CASSPRGGAEAFF
TGCGCCAGCAGCCCCAGGGGCGGCGCTGAAGCTTTCTTT
>TRBD1|TRBJ1-1|-|TRBV10-3
CAIRRQGTMNTEAFF
TGTGCCATCAGAAGACAGGGGACCATGAACACTGAAGCTTTCTTT
>-|TRBJ2-5|-|TRBV1
CTSSQPLERTTQETQYF
TGCACCAGCAGCCAGCCCTTAGAAAGGACTACCCAAGAGACCCAGTACTTC
>-|TRBJ2-7|-|TRBV11-2
CASSLGAGSYEQYF
TGTGCCAGCAGCTTAGGGGCAGGATCCTACGAGCAGTACTTC
>-|TRBJ1-1|once|TRBV13
CASSFPGTRLEAFF
TGTGCCAGCAGCTTCCCCGGGACACGACTTGAAGCTTTCTTT
>-|TRBJ2-1|-|TRBV7-7
CASSDGAGTYNEQFF
TGTGCTAGCAGCGACGGGGCGGGAACTTACAATGAGCAGTTCTTC
>TRBD2|TRBJ2-1|once|TRBV18
CASSPLAGVGNEQFF
TGTGCCAGCTCACCACTAGCGGGAGTCGGCAATGAGCAGTTCTTC
>-|TRBJ2-6|once|TRBV10-3
CAAASSGANVLTF
TGTGCCGCAGCGAGCTCTGGGGCCAACGTCCTGACTTTC
>TRBD1|TRBJ1-2|-|TRBV11-2
CASSPDRGYGYTF
TGTGCCAGCAGCCCCGACAGGGGCTATGGCTACACCTTC
>-|TRBJ2-6|-|TRBV5-1
CASSFGNPTSGANVLTF
TGCGCCAGCAGCTTTGGCAACCCCACCTCTGGGGCCAACGTCCTGACTTTC
>-|TRBJ2-5|-|TRBV6-1
CASSDLSSGGETQYF
TGTGCCAGCAGTGACCTCTCCAGTGGCGGGGAGACCCAGTACTTC
>TRBD1|TRBJ2-2|-|TRBV10-2
CASSESTGGNGELFF
TGCGCCAGCAGTGAGTCGACAGGGGGCAACGGGGAGCTGTTTTTT
>TRBD2|TRBJ2-5|once|TRBV6-6
CASSGSGVSQETQYF
TGTGCCAGCAGCGGTAGCGGGGTCTCCCAAGAGACCCAGTACTTC
>-|TRBJ2-5|-|TRBV25-1
CASSEQETQETQYF
TGTGCCAGCAGTGAACAGGAAACCCAAGAGACCCAGTACTTC
>-|TRBJ1-1|few|TRBV2
CASRRRDTSSEAFF
TGTGCCAGCAGGAGGCGGGACACTTCCTCTGAAGCTTTCTTT
>-|TRBJ1-2|-|TRBV25-1
CASSALGVQGYTF
TGTGCCAGCAGTGCCCTAGGGGTTCAGGGCTACACCTTC
>-|TRBJ2-3|-|TRBV7-3
CASSSGEPADTQYF
TGTGCCAGCAGCTCGGGGGAGCCGGCAGATACGCAGTATTTT
>-|TRBJ1-4|-|TRBV30
CAWSVIQGKKLFF
TGTGCCTGGAGTGTAATACAGGGCAAAAAACTGTTTTTT
>TRBD1|TRBJ2-6|-|TRBV5-4
CAGTGTAREGANVLTF
TGTGCCGGGACAGGGACGGCGCGAGAGGGGGCCAACGTCCTGACTTTC
>TRBD2|TRBJ2-3|-|TRBV25-1
CASTVLGGDTQYF
TGTGCCAGCACAGTGCTGGGGGGGGATACGCAGTATTTT
>-|TRBJ1-1|-|TRBV18
CASSPKMGGDTEAFF
TGTGCCAGCTCACCGAAGATGGGGGGAGACACTGAAGCTTTCTTT
>TRBD2|TRBJ2-5|once|TRBV7-2
CASSLGTSGYQETQYF
TGTGCCAGCAGCTTAGGAACTAGCGGATACCAAGAGACCCAGTACTTC
>-|TRBJ1-2|-|TRBV6-1
CASGVATDYGYTF
TGTGCCAGCGGAGTAGCGACAGATTATGGCTACACCTTC
>-|TRBJ2-2|-|TRBV2
CASSEGGARTGELFF
TGTGCCAGCAGTGAAGGTGGGGCGCGGACCGGGGAGCTGTTTTTT
>TRBD1|TRBJ1-2|-|TRBV4-1
CASSQPRTGGQDGYTF
TGCGCCAGCAGCCAACCTCGGACAGGGGGCCAAGATGGCTACACCTTC
>TRBD2|TRBJ2-1|-|TRBV9
CASSVDAREGYNEQFF
TGTGCCAGCAGCGTAGACGCGAGGGAGGGGTACAATGAGCAGTTCTTC
>-|TRBJ1-1|-|TRBV29-1
CSARGGLTEAFF
TGCAGCGCCCGCGGGGGGCTCACTGAAGCTTTCTTT
>-|TRBJ1-2|-|TRBV9
CASSVAAGGYTF
TGTGCCAGCAGCGTAGCTGCAGGTGGCTACACCTTC
>-|TRBJ2-5|-|TRBV7-9
CASGRGQETQYF
TGTGCCAGTGGGCGGGGACAAGAGACCCAGTACTTC
>-|TRBJ1-2|once|TRBV7-9
CASRPGENYGYTF
TGTGCCAGCAGACCCGGCGAGAACTATGGCTACACCTTC
>-|TRBJ2-7|once|TRBV11-2
CASSLGGAIYEQYF
TGTGCCAGCAGCTTAGGAGGTGCCATCTACGAGCAGTACTTC
>-|TRBJ2-6|-|TRBV6-1
CASTEWGANVLTF
TGTGCCAGCACCGAGTGGGGGGCCAACGTCCTGACTTTC
>TRBD2|TRBJ2-1|-|TRBV23-1
CASSQASSGRYNEQFF
TGCGCCAGCAGTCAAGCGTCTAGCGGGAGGTACAATGAGCAGTTCTTC
>-|TRBJ2-5|-|TRBV10-3
CAISDQVQETQYF
TGTGCCATCAGTGACCAGGTCCAGGAGACCCAGTACTTC
>-|TRBJ2-3|-|TRBV7-9
CASSFFSLGARGTDTQYF
TGTGCCAGCAGCTTTTTTAGCTTGGGGGCCAGAGGCACAGATACGCAGTATTTT
>-|TRBJ1-3|-|TRBV4-2
CASSPVVGNTIYF
TGTGCCAGCAGCCCGGTAGTTGGAAACACCATATATTTT
>TRBD2|TRBJ2-5|-|TRBV4-1
CASSQDRLAGGRRETQYF
TGCGCCAGCAGCCAAGACCGACTAGCGGGGGGTAGACGCGAGACCCAGTACTTC
>TRBD2|TRBJ2-5|-|TRBV5-4
CASSLIGLAGEDQYF
TGTGCCAGCAGCTTAATCGGACTAGCGGGGGAGGACCAGTACTTC
>TRBD1|TRBJ2-3|-|TRBV5-5
CASTRDRVITDTQYF
TGTGCCAGCACCAGGGACAGGGTAATCACAGATACGCAGTATTTT
>TRBD1|TRBJ2-1|-|TRBV11-2
CASSLEWSGGGNEQFF
TGTGCCAGCAGCTTAGAATGGTCAGGGGGCGGCAATGAGCAGTTCTTC
>TRBD2|TRBJ2-3|-|TRBV5-1
CASSLALGLAGQRTDTQYF
TGCGCCAGCAGCTTGGCCCTGGGACTAGCGGGGCAACGCACAGATACGCAGTATTTT
>-|TRBJ2-7|-|TRBV5-6
CASTAGSYEQYF
TGTGCCAGCACAGCGGGTTCCTACGAGCAGTACTTC
>-|TRBJ1-1|-|TRBV5-1
CASKYSGDTEAFF
TGCGCCAGCAAGTACTCAGGGGACACTGAAGCTTTCTTT
>-|TRBJ2-7|-|TRBV29-1
CSALRPGGAHEQYF
TGCAGCGCCCTACGGCCCGGAGGTGCCCACGAGCAGTACTTC
>TRBD1|TRBJ2-2|once|TRBV7-8
CASSRDRVDTGELFF
TGTGCCAGCAGCCGTGACAGGGTGGACACCGGGGAGCTGTTTTTT